Following are 19 T cell receptor beta chains from one sample sequenced in a study of blood T cell repertoires in COVID-19 (dated by TCRdb to 2020 to 2022). Library preparation was by the immunoSEQ multiplex PCR assay. Entries here come from immuneACCESS through TCRdb and include only in-frame sequences with V and J called. Some clones fail to appear in such tables; in the studies checked, an unresolved V gene covers under half of the shortfall, and the cause of the remainder is unknown. This sample has about 250,000 clones in its table, and around 85% of those were observed once. The ten largest make up about 10% of the sample. The sequencing input was peripheral blood. The receptor set was obtained from a man older than 75 with acute or convalescent COVID-19.

The chain links TRBV7-9 to TRBJ1-3, with D unresolved. Germline CDR1 and CDR2: SEHNR and FQNEAQ (reference sequence). Between the trimmed V and J ends, which lost 6 bases and 0 bases, there was a span of 3 bases. The CDR3 contains 12 residues. CDR3 coding DNA: TGTGCCAGCAGTATCTCTGGAAACACCATATATTTT. Its translation: CASSISGNTIYF. The variable domain in full, completed from reference TRBV7-9 and TRBJ1-3, reads DTGVSQNPRHKITKRGQNVTFRCDPISEHNRLYWYRQTLGQGPEFLTYFQNEAQLEKSRLLSDRFSAERPKGSFSTLEIQRTEQGDSAMYLCASSISGNTIYFGEGSWLTVV.

This CDR3 is CASSPGHLKTDTQYF. CDR3 DNA: TGTGCCAGCAGCCCGGGACACCTAAAAACAGATACGCAGTATTTT. The genes are TRBV7-9 and TRBJ2-3; weak D call: TRBD1 (6 bases). V dropped 5 bases and J dropped 3 bases, with 15 bases sitting between them. The CDR3 sequence is 15 residues long. Per the germline V gene, CDR1 is SEHNR and CDR2 is FQNEAQ (reference sequence).

V gene TRBV4-2 combines with J gene TRBJ1-2; TRBD1 matches 7 bases. The V and J ends lost 4 bases and 8 bases, in that order; junction bases with no gene match: 10. CDR3 size: 14 residues. Germline V CDR1 and CDR2: LGHNA, YNFKEQ. CDR3 DNA: TGTGCCAGCAGCCGCACCGACAGGGCTAAGGGCTACACCTTC. The encoded protein is CASSRTDRAKGYTF.

The gene calls are TRBV9 and TRBJ2-3, with TRBD2 matching over 11 bases. This CDR3 comprises 15 residues. V gave up 7 bases and J gave up 3 bases; unmatched junction bases: 7. The V gene's germline CDR1 is SGDLS and CDR2 YYNGEE. DNA for the CDR3: TGTGCCAGCGGAACTAGCGGGGGCGTTACAGATACGCAGTATTTT. This encodes CASGTSGGVTDTQYF. The full variable domain, completed using reference TRBV9 and TRBJ2-3, is DSGVTQTPKHLITATGQRVTLRCSPRSGDLSVYWYQQSLDQGLQFLIQYYNGEERAKGNILERFSAQQFPDLHSELNLSSLELGDSALYFCASGTSGGVTDTQYFGPGTRLTVL.

This clone was counted once. The chain's CDR3 is CASPQGAVYGYTF. CDR3 in DNA: TGTGCCAGCCCGCAGGGGGCAGTCTATGGCTACACCTTC. This chain connects TRBV11-3 to TRBJ1-2; TRBD1 aligns across 8 bases. Germline V gene sequence: CDR1 SGHNT, CDR2 YENEEA. Trimming at V came to 8 bases and at J to 4 bases, leaving 6 bases not matched to a gene. CDR3 length: 13 amino acids.

This clone was seen just once. This chain joins TRBV24-1 and TRBJ1-2; no clear D. The germline gives CDR1 KGHDR, CDR2 SFDVKD. Trimming shortened V by 5 bases and J by 4 bases, and 10 bases separated the two germline ends. CDR3 length equals 13 residues. CDR3 nucleotide sequence: TGTGCCACCAGTGTAGGCGCAGGCTATGGCTACACCTTC. It is translated as CATSVGAGYGYTF.

This chain connects TRBV25-1 to TRBJ2-1; 9 bases fit TRBD1. In germline, CDR1 is MGHDK, CDR2 SYGVNS. The CDR3 sequence is 14 residues long. The J segment lost 3 bases and the V segment lost 10 bases, leaving 7 bases of the junction unmatched. The CDR3: CATSTGGFYNEQFF. The CDR3 bases are TGTGCCACTTCGACAGGGGGTTTCTACAATGAGCAGTTCTTC. Full variable domain (missing parts from reference TRBV25-1 and TRBJ2-1): EADIYQTPRYLVIGTGKKITLECSQTMGHDKMYWYQQDPGMELHLIHYSYGVNSTEKGDLSSESTVSRIRTEHFPLTLESARPSHTSQYLCATSTGGFYNEQFFGPGTRLTVL.

The V call is TRBV7-2, the J call TRBJ2-2; 7 bases are shared with TRBD1. The CDR3 contains 18 residues. The germline CDR1 and CDR2 sequences are SGHTA and FQGNSA. Unmatched junction bases numbered 13, after V lost 2 bases and J lost 4 bases. Here the CDR3 DNA reads TGTGCCAGCAGCTTATGGCGTGCAGGGGGACGGAGCACCGGGGAGCTGTTTTTT. It yields the protein CASSLWRAGGRSTGELFF.

The V and J genes are TRBV4-1 and TRBJ2-7, with D uncertain. V was cut by 0 bases and J by 4 bases, with 13 bases left in between. In germline, CDR1 is MGHRA, CDR2 YSYEKL. The CDR3 contains 15 residues. The CDR3 is CASSQDSGFRYEQYF. The CDR3 nucleotides read TGCGCCAGCAGCCAAGACTCAGGTTTCCGATACGAGCAGTACTTC.

The chain joins TRBV19 to TRBJ1-3, with D perhaps matching TRBD1 (5 bases). Germline CDR1 reads LNHDA; CDR2 reads SQIVND (reference sequence). V lost 4 bases, J lost 2 bases, and 12 bases lay in between. The CDR3 is 15 amino acids. CDR3 protein: CASSSQGIPGNTIYF. As DNA, the CDR3 is TGTGCCAGTAGTAGTCAGGGAATCCCTGGAAACACCATATATTTT.

The gene calls are TRBV5-5 and TRBJ2-2; possibly TRBD1 for D (5 bases). The ends were cut back, 1 base at V and 1 base at J, with 8 bases in the middle. Germline V CDR1 and CDR2: SGHKS, YYEKEE (reference sequence). CDR3 length equals 15 residues. In DNA, the CDR3 is TGTGCCAGCAGCTTGAATGGACAGAACACCGGGGAGCTGTTTTTT. This sequence encodes CASSLNGQNTGELFF.

This chain joins TRBV10-3 and TRBJ1-6; TRBD1 matches 10 bases. Germline-derived CDR1 and CDR2 are ENHRY and SYGVKD. The CDR3 totals 21 residues. The V segment lost 0 bases and the J segment 7 bases; nucleotides outside the gene matches: 18. The CDR3 reads CAISESARTGGSIFLNSPLHF. The DNA of the CDR3 is TGTGCCATCAGTGAGTCGGCCCGGACAGGGGGATCTATCTTTTTGAATTCACCCCTCCACTTT.

This chain joins TRBV11-2 and TRBJ2-2, with D unclear. From germline, CDR1 is SGHAT and CDR2 FQNNGV. V was pared by 11 bases and J by 4 bases, with 14 bases between. The CDR3 has 13 amino acids. CDR3 DNA: TGTGCCGGCGGAATAGTTTTCACCGGGGAGCTGTTTTTT. It yields the protein CAGGIVFTGELFF. The variable domain in full, with the rest retrieved from reference TRBV11-2 and TRBJ2-2, is EAGVAQSPRYKIIEKRQSVAFWCNPISGHATLYWYQQILGQGPKLLIQFQNNGVVDDSQLPKDRFSAERLKGVDSTLKIQPAKLEDSAVYLCAGGIVFTGELFFGEGSRLTVL.

This chain links TRBV11-2 with TRBJ2-7, with D tentatively TRBD2 (5 bases). Germline V gene lookup returns CDR1 SGHAT and CDR2 FQNNGV. Trimming pared 5 bases from V and 1 base from J, leaving 18 bases between. There are 16 residues in the CDR3. The CDR3 DNA follows: TGTGCCAGCAGCCCCCAGATAGGACTCTTATCCTACGAGCAGTACTTC. Residues: CASSPQIGLLSYEQYF.

This chain connects TRBV3-1 (or the pseudogene TRBV3-2) to TRBJ1-2; 10 positions agree with TRBD1. The V gene end was trimmed by 5 bases and the J gene end by 4 bases; junction bases not matched to a gene: 7. This CDR3 spans 15 amino acids. Per the germline V gene, CDR1 is LGHDT and CDR2 is YNNKEL (reference sequence). This chain's CDR3 is CASSSRTGGSYGYTF. The CDR3 DNA reads TGTGCCAGCAGCTCGCGGACAGGGGGAAGCTATGGCTACACCTTC.

V usage is TRBV10-1 and J usage is TRBJ2-3; 7 nucleotides line up with TRBD2. Germline V gives CDR1 WNHNN, CDR2 SYGVQD (reference sequence). V shed 3 bases, J shed 7 bases, and the junction held 7 bases outside the gene matches. The CDR3 length is 14 residues. The CDR3 reads CASSEFRGGNTQYF. The CDR3 DNA sequence: TGCGCCAGCAGTGAATTTCGGGGAGGGAATACGCAGTATTTT.

The count of this clone is one. The V call is TRBV24-1, the J call TRBJ2-1; tentative D call: TRBD2 (6 bases). V was pared by 3 bases and J by 0 bases, with 17 bases between. Germline assignment: CDR1 KGHDR and CDR2 SFDVKD. This CDR3 is 18 amino acids long. CDR3 loop: CATSDQAGTVGSYNEQFF. DNA for the CDR3: TGTGCCACCAGTGATCAAGCCGGGACTGTGGGCTCCTACAATGAGCAGTTCTTC.

V gene TRBV10-1 combines with J gene TRBJ2-7; D is possibly TRBD2 (6 bases). The V end was cut by 4 bases, the J end by 3 bases, with 22 bases between. The germline gives CDR1 WNHNN, CDR2 SYGVQD (reference sequence). The CDR3 totals 17 residues. CDR3 protein: CASSGTRWRADVYEQYF. The DNA for the CDR3 is TGCGCCAGCAGTGGGACCCGGTGGAGGGCGGATGTCTACGAGCAGTACTTC.

The V gene is TRBV7-8, the J gene TRBJ2-7; D is unclear. The CDR3 extends over 14 amino acids. V lost 5 bases to trimming and J lost 12 bases, with 23 bases between them. Germline CDR1 and CDR2: SGHVS and FQNEAQ. The CDR3 nucleotides read TGTGCCAGCAGCCCGCTGGAGCCCATTGGAGCGCCGTACTTC. Its protein product is CASSPLEPIGAPYF.